Each of the 3 T cell receptor beta chains below was sequenced from the same sample in a study of blood T cells in healthy people across ages. Primed by a sample-barcoded 5' primer and a J-beta primer mix, a second PCR proceeded for 7 to 11 cycles. Using its own MiXCR run on the 5' RACE reads, TCRdb lists one record per CDR3 protein. Of around 1,000,000 distinct CDR3 sequences listed, roughly two fifths were seen once; the top ten hold approximately 14%. The sample consisted of blood. Receptors were obtained from a man younger than 30 in good health.

As to this clonotype: It may be a read error: a sequence one base away is much more abundant. The gene calls are TRBV7-3 and TRBJ1-1; D gene uncertain. CDR1 and CDR2 from the germline V gene are SGHTA and FQGTGA. The CDR3 loop spans 14 amino acids. Here the CDR3 reads CASSSDGGNAEAFF. The CDR3 DNA follows: TGTGCCAGCAGCTCCGACGGTGGGAACGCTGAAGCTTTCTTT.

The V call is TRBV20-1, the J call TRBJ1-1, with D maybe TRBD1 (5 bases). V dropped 4 bases and J dropped 0 bases, with 12 bases sitting between them. This CDR3 is 14 amino acids long. Germline values: CDR1 DFQATT, CDR2 SNEGSKA (reference sequence). CDR3 loop: CSATEGRLNTEAFF. The CDR3 DNA sequence: TGCAGTGCTACTGAGGGACGGTTGAACACTGAAGCTTTCTTT.

The chain has TRBV29-1 and TRBJ2-7; D is possibly TRBD1 or TRBD2 (5 bases each). The germline gives CDR1 SQVTM, CDR2 ANQGSEA. The CDR3 extends over 12 amino acids. Trimming removed 7 bases at V and 0 bases at J, with 10 bases between. CDR3 DNA: TGCAGCGGGGGGATCAGCTCCTACGAGCAGTACTTC. Translated: CSGGISSYEQYF.